This entry features one T cell receptor beta chain sequence. This clone appeared a single time. What antigen it recognizes has not been identified. No qualities accompany the bases; no much larger clone lies one base away. The immunoSEQ Assay, a bias-controlled multiplex PCR, was used to amplify TCRbeta CDR3 regions from genomic DNA. As for how the authors treated the data: Nucleated cell counts per sample were estimated from amplification of reference gene primers within the assay. To quantify the absolute abundance of each unique TCRbeta CDR3 rearrangement, sequence reads were collapsed and filtered. For each sample, productive Simpson clonality was calculated by taking the square root of Simpson's diversity index across productive rearrangements. TCRdb stores this immuneACCESS table with in-frame sequences only. Part of the clones is absent; in the studies checked, under half of the shortfall reflects unresolved V genes, and no reason is known for the rest. Clone size and V and J calls were adopted from that table, with D and trimming inferred from the DNA. This sample lists a few hundred thousand clones; more than 70% were detected once. The biggest ten clones account for 7.4% of the sample.

These data originate in a study of blood T cell repertoires in COVID-19 (dated by TCRdb to the early 2020s). Regarding the research as a whole: The collaborator samples originated in the United States, Italy and Spain and spanned the acute and convalescent phases of COVID-19. The material from the prospective study consisted of cDNA or gDNA derived from T cells, B-cell-depleted T cells, or PBMCs. The dataset comprised deeply sampled blood TCRbeta repertoires from subjects exposed to, actively infected with, or recovered from COVID-19. The repertoires were made available in a free public database intended to serve as a resource for research on the immune response to SARS-CoV-2. Samples came from the ongoing ImmuneRACE study (first 160 participants) plus 1,254 subjects from 6 global collaborators. A de-identified subject ID, COVID-19 status, age in years and sex were almost always included in the sample metadata. HLA class I and class II types, where available, came from metadata supplied by the sample provider rather than from assay-based typing. Broad study findings and their caveats: Clinical and demographic metadata were provided uncurated, with the amount varying by source and participant.

Trimmed from V: 0 bases; trimmed from J: 6 bases; junction bases lacking a gene match: 10. The cysteine opens and the phenylalanine closes a CDR3 of 17 amino acids. The sequence is cut down to CDR3 DNA, 51 bases in frame from base 1. For CDR1 and CDR2, the germline V gene lists MGHRA and YSYEKL. Participants in the prospective study were enrolled through a virtual design, were aged about 18 to 100 years, and lived in 24 United States geographic areas. In the prospective study, cohorts were assigned on the basis of participant-reported clinical history obtained from a screening survey and a study questionnaire. Each participant in the prospective study had whole blood, serum and a nasopharyngeal or oropharyngeal swab collected by mobile phlebotomists. Over a roughly 2-month period, participants in the prospective study had the option of providing additional blood draws and questionnaires. Before DNA extraction, blood samples from the prospective study were shipped at room temperature or frozen.

This TCR was recovered from a woman between 40 and 50 years old with acute COVID-19. The chain joins TRBV4-1 to TRBJ2-2; 7 middle bases align to TRBD2. The sample comprised PBMCs or T cells enriched from blood (not recorded which). The DNA sequence reads TGCGCCAGCAGCCAAGATCTGAACCGGGGAGGGGCCGGGGAGCTGTTTTTT. Translated, this is CASSQDLNRGGAGELFF.